This T cell receptor beta chain was identified during a study of blood T cell repertoires in COVID-19. The V end was cut by 6 bases, the J end by 3 bases, with 14 bases between. CDR3 length equals 14 residues. The germline V gene has CDR1 MNHEY and CDR2 SMNVEV (reference sequence). Some clones are missing from TCRdb's copy, which holds only in-frame ones; the method was immunoSEQ multiplex PCR. Of about 410,000 clones listed, around 89% were seen once; the top ten hold roughly 1.4%. The sequence derives from a woman between 40 and 50 years old with COVID-19, enrolled during active disease. V usage is TRBV27 and J usage is TRBJ1-2; D gene ambiguous. Sequencing input: peripheral blood. The CDR3 sequence is CASSFGGMDYGYTF. In DNA, the CDR3 is TGTGCCAGCAGCTTCGGAGGAATGGACTATGGCTACACCTTC.